This T cell receptor beta chain emerged from a study of identical twins. Broader study findings: In monozygotic twins, models underestimated the sharing of out-of-frame TCR alpha. Beta out-of-frame sequences showed weaker excess sharing between twins.

The CDR3 totals 14 residues. Per germline, CDR1 ENHRY and CDR2 SYGVKD. The V end was cut by 2 bases, the J end by 4 bases, with 10 bases between. A universal primer site came from template switching; cDNA carried unique molecular identifiers. TCRdb analysed the 5' RACE reads with MiXCR anew, one entry per CDR3 protein. The profile covers 350,000 to 400,000 distinct CDR3 sequences, with around 9.7% appearing a single time and over 7% taken by the ten largest. This clonotype has only a few counts. Antigen: not known. V and J are TRBV10-3 and TRBJ2-3, with a weak D call TRBD2 (5 bases). This clonotype was obtained from a woman aged 45-65 years in good health. The sequencing sample was made of naive T cells sorted from blood. CDR3 residues: CAISETSSADTQYF. For the CDR3, the DNA is TGTGCCATCAGTGAGACTAGTAGCGCAGATACGCAGTATTTT.